This T cell receptor (beta chain) was sequenced during a study of CD8+CD57+ T cells in acquired aplastic anemia. V was clipped by 3 bases and J by 0 bases, with 9 bases between them. The CDR3 is 14 residues long. Germline V gene lookup returns CDR1 SGHKS and CDR2 YYEKEE (reference sequence). The template for TCR beta VDJ and CDR3 sequence profiling was genomic DNA. TCRdb used MiXCR to reprocess the reads, holding one entry per CDR3 protein. The sample holds 90,000 to 130,000 distinct CDR3 sequences; around 49% are singletons and the top ten take 25% to 35%. This clonotype was picked up many times. The specimen was sorted CD4+, CD8+, or CD8+CD57+ T cells (not recorded which) from PBMCs. The V call is TRBV5-5, the J call TRBJ1-1; D remains unclear. This clonotype was obtained from a human donor in good health, serving as a control. CDR3 nucleotides: TGTGCCAGCAGCTACCGGGATATGAACACTGAAGCTTTCTTT. Translated, it gives CASSYRDMNTEAFF.